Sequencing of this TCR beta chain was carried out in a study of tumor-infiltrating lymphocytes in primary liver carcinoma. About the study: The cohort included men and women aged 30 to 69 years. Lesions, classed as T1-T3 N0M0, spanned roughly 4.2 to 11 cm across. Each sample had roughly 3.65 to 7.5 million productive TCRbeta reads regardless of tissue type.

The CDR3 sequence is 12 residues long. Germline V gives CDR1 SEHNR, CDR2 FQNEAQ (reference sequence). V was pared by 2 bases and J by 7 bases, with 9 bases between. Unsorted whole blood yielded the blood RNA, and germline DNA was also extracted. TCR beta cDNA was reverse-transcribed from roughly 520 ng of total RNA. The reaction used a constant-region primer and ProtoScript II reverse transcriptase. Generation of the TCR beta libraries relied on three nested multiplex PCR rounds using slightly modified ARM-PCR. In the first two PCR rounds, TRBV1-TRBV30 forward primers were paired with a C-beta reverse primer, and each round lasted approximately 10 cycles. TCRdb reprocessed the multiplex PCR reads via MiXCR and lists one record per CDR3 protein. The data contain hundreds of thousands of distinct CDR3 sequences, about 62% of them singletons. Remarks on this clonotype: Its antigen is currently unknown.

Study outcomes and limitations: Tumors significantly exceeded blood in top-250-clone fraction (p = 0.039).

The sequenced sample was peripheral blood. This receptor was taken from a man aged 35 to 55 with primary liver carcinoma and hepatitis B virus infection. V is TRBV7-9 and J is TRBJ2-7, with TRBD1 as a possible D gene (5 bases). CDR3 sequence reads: CASSLTRAEQYF. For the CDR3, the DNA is TGTGCCAGCAGCTTAACCAGGGCTGAGCAGTACTTC.